This T cell receptor (beta chain) emerged from a study of monozygotic twins with inflammatory bowel disease. CDR1 and CDR2 from the germline V gene are SGHTA and FQGTGA. This CDR3 has 15 amino acids. Phlebotomy per donor yielded a single 2.5 ml blood sample. TCRdb re-called the 5' RACE reads, yielding one record per CDR3 amino acid sequence without DNA. The specimen's table records around 100,000 distinct CDR3 sequences. Sequencing was done on a sample of blood. The chain uses TRBV7-3 and TRBJ2-2. The TCR originated in a human donor with ulcerative colitis or Crohn's disease, or a healthy co-twin of an affected twin (not recorded which). The CDR3 loop is CASSLITSDTGELFF.